The sequence of this TCR beta chain was determined in a study of somatic mutations in cytotoxic T cells in rheumatoid arthritis. Study background: Flow cytometry sorted some V beta antibody-stained T-cell populations to nearly 100% purity, V beta1+ cells among them being sequenced for TCRB. Whole-study results and caveats: Unlike healthy controls, rheumatoid arthritis patients had CD8+ clonality that increased with age.

Remarks on this clone: Its antigen is as yet unknown.

TCRdb's table, derived via immunoSEQ multiplex PCR, lists solely in-frame clones and lacks some. The sample lists about 20,000 clones, less than 90% occurring once. The sample consisted of CD8+ T cells sorted from blood. The sequence came from a man between 35 and 55 years old in good health.

CDR3 nucleotide sequence: TGTGCCAGCAGCTGGAGTAGCGGGGACAATGAGCAGTTCTTC. As protein: CASSWSSGDNEQFF. The chain is built from TRBV7-2 and TRBJ2-1; 8 bases line up with TRBD2. The length of the CDR3 is 14 residues. The junction had 4 bases not matched to a gene; V was cut back by 4 bases and J by 5 bases. CDR1 and CDR2 (germline): SGHTA, FQGNSA.